This T cell receptor (beta chain) was observed in a study of shared clonotypes between healthy human individuals. The protocol was immunoSEQ multiplex PCR, while the TCRdb copy is restricted to in-frame clones and leaves out a portion. The sample contains 2 million to 2.5 million clones, roughly 93% of which appear only once. From germline, CDR1 is SGDLS and CDR2 YYNGEE. V dropped 3 bases and J dropped 9 bases, with 9 bases sitting between them. The CDR3 is 12 amino acids. Sample: naive CD4+ T cells from PBMCs. Specified subset: CD45RA+ positively selected. The genes are TRBV9 and TRBJ2-2; D might be TRBD1 (6 bases). The TCR comes from a man younger than 35 in good health. Some clones in this sample may be carry-over from other donors' samples. CDR3 protein: CASSATGRELFF. The CDR3 region has the DNA TGTGCCAGCAGCGCCACAGGGAGGGAGCTGTTTTTT.